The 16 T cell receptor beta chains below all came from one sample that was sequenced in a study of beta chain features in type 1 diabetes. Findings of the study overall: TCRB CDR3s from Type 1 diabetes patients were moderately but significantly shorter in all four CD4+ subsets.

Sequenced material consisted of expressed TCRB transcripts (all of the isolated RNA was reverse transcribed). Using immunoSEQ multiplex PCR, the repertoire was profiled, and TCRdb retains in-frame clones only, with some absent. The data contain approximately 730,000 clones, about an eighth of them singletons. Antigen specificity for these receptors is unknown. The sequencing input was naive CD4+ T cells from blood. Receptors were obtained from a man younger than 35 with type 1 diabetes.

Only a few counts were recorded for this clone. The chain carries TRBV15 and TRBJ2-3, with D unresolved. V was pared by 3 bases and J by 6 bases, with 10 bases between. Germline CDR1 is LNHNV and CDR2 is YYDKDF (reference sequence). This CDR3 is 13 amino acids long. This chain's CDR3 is CATSRSPEDTQYF. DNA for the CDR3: TGTGCCACCAGCAGGTCCCCGGAGGATACGCAGTATTTT.

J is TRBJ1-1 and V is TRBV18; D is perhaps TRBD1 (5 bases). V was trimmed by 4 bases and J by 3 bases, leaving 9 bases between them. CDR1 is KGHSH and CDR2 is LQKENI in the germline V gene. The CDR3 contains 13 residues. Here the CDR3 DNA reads TGTGCCAGCTCACTAGCCAGGGACACTGAAGCTTTCTTT. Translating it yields CASSLARDTEAFF. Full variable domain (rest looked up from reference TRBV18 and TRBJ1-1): NAGVMQNPRHLVRRRGQEARLRCSPMKGHSHVYWYRQLPEEGLKFMVYLQKENIIDESGMPKERFSAEFPKEGPSILRIQQVVRGDSAAYFCASSLARDTEAFFGQGTRLTVV.

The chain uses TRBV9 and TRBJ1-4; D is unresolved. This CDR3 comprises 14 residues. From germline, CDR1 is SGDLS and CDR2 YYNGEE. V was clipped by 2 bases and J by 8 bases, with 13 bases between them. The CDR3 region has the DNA TGTGCCAGCAGCGTTCGACCCGTGGCGGAAAAACTGTTTTTT. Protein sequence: CASSVRPVAEKLFF.

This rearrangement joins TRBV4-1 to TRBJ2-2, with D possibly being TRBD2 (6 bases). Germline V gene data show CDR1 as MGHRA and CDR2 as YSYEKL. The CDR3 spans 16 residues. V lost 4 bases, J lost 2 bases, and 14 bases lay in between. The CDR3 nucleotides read TGCGCCAGCAGCCCTATCCGGGACTCAAACACCGGGGAGCTGTTTTTT. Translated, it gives CASSPIRDSNTGELFF.

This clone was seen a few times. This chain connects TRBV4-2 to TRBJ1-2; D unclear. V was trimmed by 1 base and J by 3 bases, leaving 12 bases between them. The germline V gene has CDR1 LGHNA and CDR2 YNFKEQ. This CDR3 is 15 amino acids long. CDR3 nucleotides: TGTGCCAGCAGCCAAGGGATGGAGGGATACTATGGCTACACCTTC. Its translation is CASSQGMEGYYGYTF.

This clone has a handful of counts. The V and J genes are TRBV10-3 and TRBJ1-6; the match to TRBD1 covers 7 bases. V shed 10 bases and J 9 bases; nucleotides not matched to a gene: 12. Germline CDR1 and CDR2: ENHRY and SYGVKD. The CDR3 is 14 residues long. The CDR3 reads CATVAGTAGSPLHF. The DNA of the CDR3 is TGTGCCACCGTCGCCGGGACAGCCGGTTCACCCCTCCACTTT.

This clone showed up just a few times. DNA for the CDR3: TGTGCCAGCAGCGGAAGAGGGACAGGAAGCTCTGGAAACACCATATATTTT. This gives the protein CASSGRGTGSSGNTIYF. The chain employs TRBV13 and TRBJ1-3, with TRBD1 matching over 8 bases. CDR3 length: 17 residues. V was pared by 5 bases and J by 0 bases, with 9 bases of the junction left unmatched. Per germline, CDR1 PRHDT and CDR2 FYEKMQ (reference sequence). The complete variable domain, with remaining parts taken from reference TRBV13 and TRBJ1-3, reads AAGVIQSPRHLIKEKRETATLKCYPIPRHDTVYWYQQGPGQDPQFLISFYEKMQSDKGSIPDRFSAQQFSDYHSELNMSSLELGDSALYFCASSGRGTGSSGNTIYFGEGSWLTVV.

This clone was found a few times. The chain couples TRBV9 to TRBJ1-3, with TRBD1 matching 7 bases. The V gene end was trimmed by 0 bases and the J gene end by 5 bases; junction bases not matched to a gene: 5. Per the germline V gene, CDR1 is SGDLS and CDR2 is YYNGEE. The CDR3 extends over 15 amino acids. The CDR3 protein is CASSVADRLRNTIYF. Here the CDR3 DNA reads TGTGCCAGCAGCGTAGCGGACAGGCTTCGAAACACCATATATTTT. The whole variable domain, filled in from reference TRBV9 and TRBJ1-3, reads DSGVTQTPKHLITATGQRVTLRCSPRSGDLSVYWYQQSLDQGLQFLIQYYNGEERAKGNILERFSAQQFPDLHSELNLSSLELGDSALYFCASSVADRLRNTIYFGEGSWLTVV.

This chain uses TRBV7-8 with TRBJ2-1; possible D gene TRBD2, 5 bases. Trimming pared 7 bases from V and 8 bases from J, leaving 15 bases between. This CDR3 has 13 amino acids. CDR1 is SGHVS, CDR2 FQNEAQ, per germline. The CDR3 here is CASTQVARDEQFF. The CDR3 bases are TGTGCCAGCACCCAGGTGGCGCGGGATGAGCAGTTCTTC.

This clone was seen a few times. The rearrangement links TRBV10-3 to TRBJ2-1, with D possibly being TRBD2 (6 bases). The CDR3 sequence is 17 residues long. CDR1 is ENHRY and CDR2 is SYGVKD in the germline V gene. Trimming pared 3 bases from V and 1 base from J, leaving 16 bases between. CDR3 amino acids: CAISETGTGVSYNEQFF. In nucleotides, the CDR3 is TGTGCCATCAGTGAAACCGGGACGGGAGTATCCTACAATGAGCAGTTCTTC.

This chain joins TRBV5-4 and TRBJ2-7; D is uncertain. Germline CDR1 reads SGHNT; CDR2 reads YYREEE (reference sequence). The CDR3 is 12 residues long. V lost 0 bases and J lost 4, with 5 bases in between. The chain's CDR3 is CASSLGRYEQYF. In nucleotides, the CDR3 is TGTGCCAGCAGCTTGGGCCGTTACGAGCAGTACTTC.

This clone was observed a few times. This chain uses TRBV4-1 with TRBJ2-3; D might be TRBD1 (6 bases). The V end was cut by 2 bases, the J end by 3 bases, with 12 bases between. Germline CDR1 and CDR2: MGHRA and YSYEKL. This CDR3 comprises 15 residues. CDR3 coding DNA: TGCGCCAGCAGCCAACCCGACAGGAGTACAGATACGCAGTATTTT. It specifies CASSQPDRSTDTQYF.

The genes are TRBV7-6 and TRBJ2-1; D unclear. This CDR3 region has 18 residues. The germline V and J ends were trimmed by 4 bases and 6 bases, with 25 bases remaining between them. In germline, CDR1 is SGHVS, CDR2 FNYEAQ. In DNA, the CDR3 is TGTGCCAGCAGCTCCCCCCCCGGTACCACACCTAAAATCAATGAGCAGTTCTTC. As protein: CASSSPPGTTPKINEQFF.

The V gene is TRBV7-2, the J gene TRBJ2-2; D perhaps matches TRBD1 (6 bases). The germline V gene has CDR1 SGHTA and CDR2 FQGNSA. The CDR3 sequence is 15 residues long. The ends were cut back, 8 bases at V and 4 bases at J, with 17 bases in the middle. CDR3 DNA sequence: TGTGCCAGCTGCCCTAACAGGGCGATCACCGGGGAGCTGTTTTTT. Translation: CASCPNRAITGELFF.

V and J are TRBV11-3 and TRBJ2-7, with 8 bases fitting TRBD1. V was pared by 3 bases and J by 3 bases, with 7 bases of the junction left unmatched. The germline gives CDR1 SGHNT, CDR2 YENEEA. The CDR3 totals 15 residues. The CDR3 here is CASSLWTGSYYEQYF. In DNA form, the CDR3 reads TGTGCCAGCAGCTTGTGGACAGGGAGTTACTACGAGCAGTACTTC.

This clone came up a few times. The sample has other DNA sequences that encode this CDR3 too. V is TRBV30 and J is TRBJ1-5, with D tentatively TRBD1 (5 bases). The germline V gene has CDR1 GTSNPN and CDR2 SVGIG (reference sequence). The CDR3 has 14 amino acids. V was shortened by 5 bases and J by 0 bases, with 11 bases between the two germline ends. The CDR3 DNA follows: TGTGCCTGGTCTGGGACCGCTAGCAATCAGCCCCAGCATTTT. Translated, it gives CAWSGTASNQPQHF.